The 4 T cell receptor beta chains reported below all come from one sample, sequenced in a study of cytomegalovirus exposure and HLA in healthy donors. This PCR relied on a set of 60 Vbeta primers and 13 Jbeta primers. TCRdb's table, derived via immunoSEQ multiplex PCR, lists solely in-frame clones and lacks some. The sample holds 100,000 or so clones, 74% seen once. Sequencing was performed on PBMCs. Receptors originate from a human donor in good health.

The gene calls are TRBV5-6 and TRBJ2-7; the match to TRBD1 covers 7 bases. CDR1 and CDR2 (germline): SGHDT, YYEEEE. The CDR3 has 13 residues. The V gene end was trimmed by 3 bases and the J gene end by 5 bases; junction bases not matched to a gene: 5. CDR3 nucleotides: TGTGCCAGCAGCTCTCAGGGGGTCCACGAGCAGTACTTC. Protein: CASSSQGVHEQYF.

This sequence joins TRBV18 and TRBJ2-2, with TRBD1 matching over 7 bases. The CDR3 extends over 18 amino acids. The V gene end was trimmed by 3 bases and the J gene end by 1 base; junction bases not matched to a gene: 11. Germline V lookup: CDR1 KGHSH, CDR2 LQKENI. The CDR3 DNA reads TGTGCCAGCTCACCGCATTCCCTGGGACAGCAGAACACCGGGGAGCTGTTTTTT. Translated: CASSPHSLGQQNTGELFF.

V usage is TRBV7-2 and J usage is TRBJ2-3, with 8 bases aligning to TRBD2. CDR3 length equals 16 residues. J was trimmed by 4 bases and V by 6 bases; bases with no gene match: 12. The germline V gene encodes CDR1 SGHTA and CDR2 FQGNSA. The chain's CDR3 is CASRLTGGHTPDTQYF. The CDR3 DNA reads as TGTGCCAGCAGGTTAACGGGGGGGCACACACCAGATACGCAGTATTTT.

This clone was seen a single time. The V and J genes are TRBV11-3 and TRBJ1-1; weak D call: TRBD1 (5 bases). The CDR3 extends over 15 amino acids. Trimming took off 1 base at V and 3 bases at J, with 12 bases between the two ends. Germline loops: CDR1 SGHNT, CDR2 YENEEA. The CDR3 loop reads CASSLGGREDTEAFF. The CDR3 DNA reads TGTGCCAGCAGCTTAGGAGGCAGGGAGGACACTGAAGCTTTCTTT.